This TCR beta chain is from a study of blood T cell repertoires in COVID-19. Background on the study: COVID-19 samples collected from the United States, Italy and Spain covered acute and convalescent phases. Nucleic acid was either cDNA or gDNA, and it came from T cells, B-cell-depleted T cells, or PBMCs.

This CDR3 region has 9 residues. Germline CDR1 DFQATT, CDR2 SNEGSKA (reference sequence). V gave up 7 bases and J gave up 8 bases, with 8 bases separating them. Original handling: Cell counts per sample came from amplifying reference gene primers. Measured with immunoSEQ multiplex PCR; TCRdb has only the in-frame clones, and not every one. V and J calls and clone size are copied from that table; D and trimming were computed from the DNA. This table has fewer than 200,000 clones, approximately 86% appearing once. The chain uses TRBV20-1 and TRBJ1-1; no reliable D call. The TCR was taken from a man aged 45-65 years with active or convalescent COVID-19. The sequencing sample was made of peripheral blood. CDR3 in amino acids: CSGRAEAFF. CDR3 DNA sequence: TGCAGTGGCCGAGCCGAAGCTTTCTTT.